The T cell receptor beta chain under discussion was sequenced for a study of regulatory T cells in long-lasting Graves disease. Through Arm-PCR of CDR3 regions and iRepertoire HTBI primers, TCR beta libraries were built. In TCRdb, the multiplex PCR reads were re-called with MiXCR into one record per CDR3 protein. The sample contains approximately 390,000 distinct CDR3 sequences, roughly 17% of which appear only once. This clonotype was counted at least ten times. Time point denoted: newly diagnosed GD, antithyroid drugs for less than 3 months. RNA extracted from PBMCs served as the sequencing template. A further study also used this sample, focusing on T cells in Graves' hyperthyroidism and ophthalmopathy. From that study: Exclusion criteria comprised uncontrolled infection, other autoimmune disease, pregnancy or lactation. HTBI primers were employed in a first-round RT-PCR of the TCR CDR3. Clonotypes that were expanded in thyroid above 0.001 mostly appeared in blood too.

Sequenced here: peripheral blood mononuclear cells (PBMCs), sampled at new diagnosis, from a patient treated with antithyroid drugs. This receptor was taken from a young woman with Graves disease.

The CDR3 is CASRPPGTATYEQYF. The CDR3 DNA reads TGTGCCAGCAGGCCCCCCGGGACGGCCACCTACGAGCAGTACTTC. The chain uses TRBV7-3 and TRBJ2-7; D possibly matches TRBD1 or TRBD2 (5 bases each). In germline, CDR1 is SGHTA, CDR2 FQGTGA. Trimming took off 6 bases at V and 2 bases at J, with 17 bases between the two ends. CDR3 length: 15 amino acids.